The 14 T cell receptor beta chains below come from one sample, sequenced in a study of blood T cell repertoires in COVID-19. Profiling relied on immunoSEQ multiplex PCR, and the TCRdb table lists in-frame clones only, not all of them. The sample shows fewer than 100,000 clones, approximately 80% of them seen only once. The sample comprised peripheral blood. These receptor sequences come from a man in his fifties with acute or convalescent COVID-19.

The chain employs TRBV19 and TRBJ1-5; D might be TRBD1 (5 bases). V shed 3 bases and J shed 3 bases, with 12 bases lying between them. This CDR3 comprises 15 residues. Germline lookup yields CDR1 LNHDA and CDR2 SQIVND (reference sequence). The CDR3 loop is CASSMGQAINQPQHF. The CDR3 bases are TGTGCCAGTAGTATGGGGCAGGCCATCAATCAGCCCCAGCATTTT. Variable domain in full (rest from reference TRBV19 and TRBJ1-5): DGGITQSPKYLFRKEGQNVTLSCEQNLNHDAMYWYRQDPGQGLRLIYYSQIVNDFQKGDIAEGYSVSREKKESFPLTVTSAQKNPTAFYLCASSMGQAINQPQHFGDGTRLSIL.

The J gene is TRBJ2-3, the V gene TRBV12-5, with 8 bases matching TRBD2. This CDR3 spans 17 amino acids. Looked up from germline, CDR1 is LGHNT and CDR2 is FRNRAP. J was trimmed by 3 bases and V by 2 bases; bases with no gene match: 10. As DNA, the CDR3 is TGTGCTAGTGGTTTGACCCTTAGCGGGAAGAGGACAGATACGCAGTATTTT. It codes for CASGLTLSGKRTDTQYF.

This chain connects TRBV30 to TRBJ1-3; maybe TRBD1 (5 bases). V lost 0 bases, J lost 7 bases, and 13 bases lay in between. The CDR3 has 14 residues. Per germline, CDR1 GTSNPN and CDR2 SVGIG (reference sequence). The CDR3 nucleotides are TGTGCCTGGAGTGTCTGGGGGGTTCGGAACACCATATATTTT. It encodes CAWSVWGVRNTIYF.

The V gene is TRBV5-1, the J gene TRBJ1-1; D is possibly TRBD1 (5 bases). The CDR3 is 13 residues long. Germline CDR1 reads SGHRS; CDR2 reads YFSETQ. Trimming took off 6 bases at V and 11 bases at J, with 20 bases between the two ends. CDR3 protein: CASTTDWGRDAFF. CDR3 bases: TGCGCCAGCACCACAGATTGGGGCAGGGATGCTTTCTTT.

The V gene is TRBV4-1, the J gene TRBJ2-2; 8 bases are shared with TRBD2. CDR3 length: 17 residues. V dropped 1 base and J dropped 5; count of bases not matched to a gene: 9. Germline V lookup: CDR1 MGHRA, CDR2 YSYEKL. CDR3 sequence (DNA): TGCGCCAGCAGCCAAGGATCCGCGGGAGGTGGAACCGGGGAGCTGTTTTTT. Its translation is CASSQGSAGGGTGELFF.

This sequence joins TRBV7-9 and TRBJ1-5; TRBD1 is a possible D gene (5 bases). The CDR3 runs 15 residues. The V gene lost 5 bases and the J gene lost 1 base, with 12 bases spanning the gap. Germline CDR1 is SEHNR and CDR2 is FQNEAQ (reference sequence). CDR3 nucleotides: TGTGCCAGCAGCCCGTCGACAGTGAGCAATCAGCCCCAGCATTTT. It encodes CASSPSTVSNQPQHF. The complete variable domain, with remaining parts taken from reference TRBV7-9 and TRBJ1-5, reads DTGVSQNPRHKITKRGQNVTFRCDPISEHNRLYWYRQTLGQGPEFLTYFQNEAQLEKSRLLSDRFSAERPKGSFSTLEIQRTEQGDSAMYLCASSPSTVSNQPQHFGDGTRLSIL.

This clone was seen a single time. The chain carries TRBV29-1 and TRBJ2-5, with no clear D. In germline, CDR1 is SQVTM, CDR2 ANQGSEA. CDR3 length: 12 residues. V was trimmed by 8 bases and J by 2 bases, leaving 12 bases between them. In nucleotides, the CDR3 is TGCAGCCATAACAGCAGACAAGAGACCCAGTACTTC. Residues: CSHNSRQETQYF.

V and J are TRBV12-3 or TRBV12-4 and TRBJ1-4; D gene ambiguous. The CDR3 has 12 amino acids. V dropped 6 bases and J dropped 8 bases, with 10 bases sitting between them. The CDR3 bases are TGTGCCAGCAGCCAGATGACAGAAAAACTGTTTTTT. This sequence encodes CASSQMTEKLFF.

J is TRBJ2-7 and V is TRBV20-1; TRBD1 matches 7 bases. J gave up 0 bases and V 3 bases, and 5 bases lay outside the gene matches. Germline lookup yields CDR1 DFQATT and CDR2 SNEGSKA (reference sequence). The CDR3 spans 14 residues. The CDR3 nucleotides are TGCAGTGCTAGTACAAGGGGGCCCTCCTACGAGCAGTACTTC. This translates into CSASTRGPSYEQYF.

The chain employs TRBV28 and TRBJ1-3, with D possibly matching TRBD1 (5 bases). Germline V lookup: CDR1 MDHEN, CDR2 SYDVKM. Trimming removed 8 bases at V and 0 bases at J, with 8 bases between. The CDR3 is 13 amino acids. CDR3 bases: TGTGCCAGCTACGACAGCTCTGGAAACACCATATATTTT. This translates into CASYDSSGNTIYF.

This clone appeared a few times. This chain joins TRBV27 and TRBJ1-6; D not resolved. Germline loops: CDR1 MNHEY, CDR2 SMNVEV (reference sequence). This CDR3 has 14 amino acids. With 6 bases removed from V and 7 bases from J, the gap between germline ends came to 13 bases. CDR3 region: CASRRREQNSPLHF. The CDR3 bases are TGTGCCAGCAGGAGGCGAGAACAAAATTCACCCCTCCACTTT.

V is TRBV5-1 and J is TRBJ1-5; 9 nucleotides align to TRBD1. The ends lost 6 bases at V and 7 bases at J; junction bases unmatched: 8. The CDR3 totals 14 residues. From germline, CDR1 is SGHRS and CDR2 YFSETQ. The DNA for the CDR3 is TGCGCCAGCAAAGCCCGGACAGGGGACCAGCCCCAGCATTTT. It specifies CASKARTGDQPQHF.

CDR3 sequence: CASSPFSQANVLTF. DNA of the CDR3: TGTGCCAGCAGCCCTTTCAGTCAGGCCAACGTCCTGACTTTC. The rearrangement uses TRBV27 and TRBJ2-6, with D uncertain. CDR3 length equals 14 residues. Per the germline V gene, CDR1 is MNHEY and CDR2 is SMNVEV (reference sequence). Deletions cut 6 bases from V and 6 bases from J, with 12 bases between.

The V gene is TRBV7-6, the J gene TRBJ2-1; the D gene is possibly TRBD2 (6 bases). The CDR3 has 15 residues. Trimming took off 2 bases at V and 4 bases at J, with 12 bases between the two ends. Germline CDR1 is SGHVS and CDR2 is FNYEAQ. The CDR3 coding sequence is TGTGCCAGCAGCTTACGGGACGGGACTTACAATGAGCAGTTCTTC. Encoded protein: CASSLRDGTYNEQFF.